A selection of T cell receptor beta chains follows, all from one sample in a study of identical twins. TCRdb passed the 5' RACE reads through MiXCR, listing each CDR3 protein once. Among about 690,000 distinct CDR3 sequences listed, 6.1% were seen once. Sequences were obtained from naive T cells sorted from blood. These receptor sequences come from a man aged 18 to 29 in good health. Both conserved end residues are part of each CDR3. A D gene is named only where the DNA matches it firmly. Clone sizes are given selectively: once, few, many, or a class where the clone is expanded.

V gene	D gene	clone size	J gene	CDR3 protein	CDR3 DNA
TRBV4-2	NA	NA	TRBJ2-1	CASSQVHVGGFKFF	TGTGCCAGCAGCCAAGTTCATGTTGGGGGATTCAAGTTCTTC
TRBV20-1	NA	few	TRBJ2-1	CSALNRSAYNEQFF	TGCAGTGCCTTAAACAGGAGCGCCTACAATGAGCAGTTCTTC
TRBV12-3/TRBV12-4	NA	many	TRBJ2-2	CASRVSAGSTGELFF	TGTGCCAGCAGGGTCTCGGCTGGGAGCACCGGGGAGCTGTTTTTT
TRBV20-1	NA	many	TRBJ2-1	CSAPSPGRMGNEQFF	TGCAGTGCGCCCTCCCCGGGGAGAATGGGCAATGAGCAGTTCTTC
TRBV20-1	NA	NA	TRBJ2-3	CSALRAAGTDTQYF	TGCAGTGCCCTGCGGGCCGCGGGAACAGATACGCAGTATTTT
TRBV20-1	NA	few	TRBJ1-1	CSATTEIEEAFF	TGCAGTGCAACGACAGAGATTGAGGAAGCTTTCTTT
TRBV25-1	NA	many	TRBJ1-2	CASSHPGFYGYTF	TGTGCCAGCAGTCATCCGGGATTCTATGGCTACACCTTC
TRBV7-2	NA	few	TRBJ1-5	CASSFWQDQPQHF	TGTGCCAGCAGCTTCTGGCAGGATCAGCCCCAGCATTTT
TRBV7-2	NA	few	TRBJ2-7	CASSLDPGRAYEQYF	TGTGCCAGCAGCTTAGATCCGGGGAGAGCCTACGAGCAGTACTTC
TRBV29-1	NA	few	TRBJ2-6	CSVVLQVLGANVLTF	TGCAGCGTTGTCCTTCAGGTCCTTGGGGCCAACGTCCTGACTTTC
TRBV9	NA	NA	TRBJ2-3	CASTYATDTQYF	TGTGCCAGCACCTACGCCACAGATACGCAGTATTTT
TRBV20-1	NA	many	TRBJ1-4	CSAGLISNEKLFF	TGCAGTGCGGGACTGATATCCAATGAAAAACTGTTTTTT